Listed here are 6 T cell receptor beta chains from one sample, sequenced in a study of OX40 agonist ivuxolimab in advanced cancers. Sequencing was performed with immunoSEQ multiplex PCR; in TCRdb, only in-frame clones are kept and a portion is missing. The data show about 64,000 clones, with under 95% seen just once and about 0.4% held by the top ten. Source: CD4+ or CD8+ T cells sorted from blood, taken in a trial of the OX40 agonist ivuxolimab. Receptor source: an adult with an advanced solid tumor such as melanoma, head and neck, liver or kidney cancer.

This sequence joins TRBV14 and TRBJ1-1; 11 bases line up with TRBD1. The CDR3 has 16 residues. Trimming at V came to 3 bases and at J to 5 bases, leaving 8 bases not matched to a gene. Germline V lookup: CDR1 SGHDN, CDR2 FVKESK. The CDR3 loop is CASSQGRTGGFTEAFF. CDR3 sequence (DNA): TGTGCCAGCAGCCAGGGTCGGACAGGGGGCTTTACTGAAGCTTTCTTT. Looking up the rest from reference TRBV14 and TRBJ1-1 gives the full variable domain: EAGVTQFPSHSVIEKGQTVTLRCDPISGHDNLYWYRRVMGKEIKFLLHFVKESKQDESGMPNNRFLAERTGGTYSTLKVQPAELEDSGVYFCASSQGRTGGFTEAFFGQGTRLTVV.

This clone is a singleton in its sample. This chain connects TRBV6-1 to TRBJ1-3; D uncertain. The germline CDR1 and CDR2 sequences are MNHNS and SASEGT. V lost 1 base, J lost 0 bases, and 13 bases lay in between. The CDR3 sequence is 17 residues long. CDR3 protein: CASSEEGGPYSGNTIYF. CDR3 in DNA: TGTGCCAGCAGTGAAGAGGGAGGGCCATACTCTGGAAACACCATATATTTT.

The rearrangement joins TRBV5-1 to TRBJ2-6, with TRBD1 matching 7 bases. J was trimmed by 2 bases and V by 1 base; bases with no gene match: 3. The CDR3 contains 16 residues. Looked up from germline, CDR1 is SGHRS and CDR2 is YFSETQ. The CDR3, as DNA: TGCGCCAGCAGCTTGACAGGGGAAACTGGGGCCAACGTCCTGACTTTC. Its translation is CASSLTGETGANVLTF.

The rearrangement uses TRBV2 and TRBJ2-2; 8 bases are shared with TRBD1. V shed 6 bases, J shed 1 base, and the junction held 7 bases outside the gene matches. Looked up from germline, CDR1 is SNHLY and CDR2 is FYNNEI. This CDR3 is built from 16 residues. CDR3 in DNA: TGTGCCAGCAGCACTCAGGGGGCCAGGAACACCGGGGAGCTGTTTTTT. Its translation is CASSTQGARNTGELFF.

The chain combines TRBV5-1 with TRBJ1-2, with unresolved D. Germline loops: CDR1 SGHRS, CDR2 YFSETQ. The CDR3 extends over 13 amino acids. The germline V and J ends were trimmed by 0 bases and 4 bases, with 7 bases remaining between them. DNA for the CDR3: TGCGCCAGCAGCTTGGCAGGAGGCTATGGCTACACCTTC. This gives the protein CASSLAGGYGYTF.

This clone occurred a few times. The J gene is TRBJ1-1, the V gene TRBV7-9, with D unclear. This CDR3 contains 12 residues. Germline values: CDR1 SEHNR, CDR2 FQNEAQ (reference sequence). V dropped 5 bases and J dropped 5 bases, with 9 bases sitting between them. CDR3 sequence (DNA): TGTGCCAGCAGCCTGCGGGGAACTGAAGCTTTCTTT. Translation: CASSLRGTEAFF.